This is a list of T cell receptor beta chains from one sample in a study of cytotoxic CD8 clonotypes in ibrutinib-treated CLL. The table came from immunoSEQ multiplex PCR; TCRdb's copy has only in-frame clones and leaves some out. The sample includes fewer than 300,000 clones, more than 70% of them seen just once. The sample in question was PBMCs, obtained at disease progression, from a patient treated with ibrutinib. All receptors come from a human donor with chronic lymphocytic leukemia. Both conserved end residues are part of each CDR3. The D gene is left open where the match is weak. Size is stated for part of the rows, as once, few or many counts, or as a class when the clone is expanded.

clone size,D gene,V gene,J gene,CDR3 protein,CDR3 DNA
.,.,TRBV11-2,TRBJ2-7,CASSLGYSVPSYEQYF,TGTGCCAGCAGCTTAGGGTATAGCGTCCCCTCCTACGAGCAGTACTTC
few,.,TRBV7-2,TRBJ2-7,CASRQTPGEQYF,TGTGCCAGCAGGCAAACCCCGGGCGAGCAGTACTTC
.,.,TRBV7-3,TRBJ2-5,CASSLKGSEETQYF,TGTGCCAGCAGCTTAAAGGGCAGTGAAGAGACCCAGTACTTC
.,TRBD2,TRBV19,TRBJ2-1,CATLAGVGNEQFF,TGTGCCACCTTAGCGGGAGTGGGGAATGAGCAGTTCTTC
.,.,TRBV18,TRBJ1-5,CASSPLLGWGSDYQPQHF,TGTGCCAGCTCACCACTTCTGGGCTGGGGCAGCGACTATCAGCCCCAGCATTTT
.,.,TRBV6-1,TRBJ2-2,CASRQILNTGELFF,TGTGCCAGCAGACAGATATTAAACACCGGGGAGCTGTTTTTT
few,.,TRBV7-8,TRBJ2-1,CASSRAYNEQFF,TGTGCCAGCAGCCGGGCGTACAATGAGCAGTTCTTC
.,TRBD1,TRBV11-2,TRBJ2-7,CASSAGQGYEQYF,TGTGCCAGCAGCGCTGGACAGGGCTACGAGCAGTACTTC
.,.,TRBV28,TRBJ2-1,CASSPTNRYNEQFF,TGTGCCAGCAGTCCGACAAACAGATACAATGAGCAGTTCTTC
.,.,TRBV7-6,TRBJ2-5,CASSRSQQETQYF,TGTGCCAGCAGCCGGTCACAGCAAGAGACCCAGTACTTC
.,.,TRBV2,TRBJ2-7,CASSAEGEQYF,TGTGCCAGCAGTGCGGAGGGCGAGCAGTACTTC
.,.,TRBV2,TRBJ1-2,CASSEEINYGYTF,TGTGCCAGCAGTGAAGAGATTAACTATGGCTACACCTTC
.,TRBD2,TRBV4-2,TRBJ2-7,CASSQDGAGTYEQYF,TGTGCCAGCAGCCAAGACGGAGCGGGGACCTACGAGCAGTACTTC
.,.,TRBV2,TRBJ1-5,CASSERQVTKPQHF,TGTGCCAGCAGTGAGAGGCAGGTCACAAAGCCCCAGCATTTT
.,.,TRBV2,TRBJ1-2,CASSDFAGGYGYTF,TGTGCCAGCAGTGATTTTGCCGGCGGCTATGGCTACACCTTC
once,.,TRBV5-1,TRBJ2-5,CASRSGSKETQYF,TGCGCCAGTAGATCCGGCTCGAAAGAGACCCAGTACTTC
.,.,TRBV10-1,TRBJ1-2,CASSESGTTIGYTF,TGCGCCAGCAGTGAGTCCGGGACAACTATCGGCTACACCTTC
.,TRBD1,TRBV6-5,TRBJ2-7,CASRGQELQYEQYF,TGTGCCAGCAGGGGACAGGAGTTACAGTACGAGCAGTACTTC
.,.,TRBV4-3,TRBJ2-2,CASSQYGTGELFF,TGCGCCAGCAGCCAATATGGGACCGGGGAGCTGTTTTTT
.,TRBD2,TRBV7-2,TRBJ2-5,CASSFLGLAWETQYF,TGTGCCAGCAGCTTCCTGGGACTAGCGTGGGAGACCCAGTACTTC
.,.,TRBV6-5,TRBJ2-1,CASSYLRGEQFF,TGTGCCAGCAGTTACCTGCGGGGTGAGCAGTTCTTC
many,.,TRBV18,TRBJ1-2,CASSPLSYGYTF,TGTGCCAGCTCACCACTTTCCTATGGCTACACCTTC
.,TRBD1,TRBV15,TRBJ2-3,CATSRAKGASDTQYF,TGTGCCACCAGCAGAGCAAAGGGGGCCTCAGATACGCAGTATTTT
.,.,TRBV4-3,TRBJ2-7,CASSQGGAPIYEQYF,TGCGCCAGCAGCCAAGGGGGTGCCCCTATCTACGAGCAGTACTTC
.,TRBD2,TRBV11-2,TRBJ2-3,CASSSGLADSVF,TGTGCCAGCAGCTCGGGACTAGCGGACTCTGTTTTT
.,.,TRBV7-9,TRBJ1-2,CASSFPSLGENYGYTF,TGTGCCAGCAGCTTTCCCTCTCTTGGGGAGAACTATGGCTACACCTTC
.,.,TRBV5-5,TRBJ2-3,CASSLTGIGTDTQYF,TGTGCCAGCAGCTTGACAGGGATCGGCACAGATACGCAGTATTTT
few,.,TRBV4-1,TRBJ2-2,CASSQGSGDTGELFF,TGCGCCAGCAGCCAAGGATCAGGGGACACCGGGGAGCTGTTTTTT
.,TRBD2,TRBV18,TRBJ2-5,CASSPLAGGVQETQYF,TGTGCCAGCTCACCGCTAGCGGGGGGGGTTCAAGAGACCCAGTACTTC
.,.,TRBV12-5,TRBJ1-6,CASGLAQQGVRSPLHF,TGTGCTAGTGGTTTGGCTCAACAGGGAGTACGCTCACCCCTCCACTTT
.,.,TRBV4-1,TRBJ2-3,CASSQKGPFNTDTQYF,TGCGCCAGCAGCCAGAAGGGGCCCTTCAACACAGATACGCAGTATTTT
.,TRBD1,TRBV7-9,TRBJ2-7,CASLNPGQAPYEQYF,TGTGCCAGTTTAAACCCGGGACAGGCCCCCTACGAGCAGTACTTC
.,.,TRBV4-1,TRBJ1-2,CASSQTAVSGYGYTF,TGCGCCAGCAGCCAAACGGCCGTCTCGGGCTATGGCTACACCTTC
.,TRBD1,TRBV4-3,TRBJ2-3,CASSQDTQGGTDTQYF,TGCGCCAGCAGCCAAGATACGCAGGGGGGCACAGATACGCAGTATTTT
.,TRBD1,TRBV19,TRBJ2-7,CASSTDRGRPYEQYF,TGTGCCAGTAGTACGGACAGGGGGCGCCCCTACGAGCAGTACTTC
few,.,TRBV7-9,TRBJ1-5,CASSLGGSQPQHF,TGTGCCAGCAGCTTAGGGGGATCTCAGCCCCAGCATTTT
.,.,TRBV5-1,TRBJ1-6,CASSRIGSRDNSPLHF,TGCGCCAGCAGCCGCATCGGGAGCAGGGATAATTCACCCCTCCACTTT
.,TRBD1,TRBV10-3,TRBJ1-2,CAISESGIRGNYGYTF,TGTGCCATCAGTGAGTCCGGGATCAGGGGGAACTATGGCTACACCTTC
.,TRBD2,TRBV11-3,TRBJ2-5,CASSKGLAGGGETQYF,TGTGCCAGCAGCAAGGGACTAGCGGGGGGAGGTGAGACCCAGTACTTC
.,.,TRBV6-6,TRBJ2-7,CASSPREAHEQYF,TGTGCCAGCAGTCCCAGGGAGGCCCACGAGCAGTACTTC
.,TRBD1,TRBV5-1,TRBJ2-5,CASSVYGTGTTQTQYF,TGCGCCAGCAGCGTCTACGGGACAGGGACCACGCAGACCCAGTACTTC
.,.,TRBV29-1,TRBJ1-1,CSVDPLMTGGTEAFF,TGCAGCGTTGACCCGCTTATGACGGGGGGCACTGAAGCTTTCTTT
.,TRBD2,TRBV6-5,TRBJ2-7,CASSSGTSGSYEQYF,TGTGCCAGCAGTTCCGGGACTAGCGGGAGCTACGAGCAGTACTTC
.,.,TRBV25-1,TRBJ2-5,CASSEFDRGIGTQYF,TGTGCCAGCAGTGAATTCGATCGGGGAATTGGGACCCAGTACTTC
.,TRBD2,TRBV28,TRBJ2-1,CASSFETLRLAGIPREQFF,TGTGCCAGCAGTTTCGAGACTCTACGACTAGCGGGAATCCCCAGGGAGCAGTTCTTC
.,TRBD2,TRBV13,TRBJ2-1,CASSPGLAGPRQFF,TGTGCCAGCAGCCCGGGACTAGCGGGGCCCCGGCAGTTCTTC
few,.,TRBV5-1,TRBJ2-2,CASSRNTGELFF,TGCGCCAGCAGTAGAAACACCGGGGAGCTGTTTTTT
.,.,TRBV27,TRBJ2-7,CASSSPGMKSYEQYF,TGTGCCAGCAGTTCTCCCGGGATGAAGTCCTACGAGCAGTACTTC
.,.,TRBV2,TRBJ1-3,CASLGLSSGNTIYF,TGTGCCAGCCTGGGGCTAAGCTCTGGAAACACCATATATTTT
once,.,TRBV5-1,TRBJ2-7,CASSLAGRSTYEQYF,TGCGCCAGCAGCTTGGCCGGCAGGTCGACCTACGAGCAGTACTTC
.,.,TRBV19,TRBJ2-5,CASSIIRDPGETQYF,TGTGCCAGTAGTATCATCCGGGACCCCGGGGAGACCCAGTACTTC
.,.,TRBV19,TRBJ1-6,CASSLSNSPLHF,TGTGCCAGTAGTCTTTCTAATTCACCCCTCCACTTT
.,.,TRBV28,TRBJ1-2,CASSWRTGRYYGYTF,TGTGCCAGCAGTTGGCGAACAGGGAGATATTATGGCTACACCTTC
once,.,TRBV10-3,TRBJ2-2,CAISSSPRVTGELFF,TGTGCCATCAGTAGTAGCCCCAGGGTCACCGGGGAGCTGTTTTTT
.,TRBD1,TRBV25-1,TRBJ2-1,CASSEDRVVNEQFF,TGTGCCAGCAGTGAGGACAGGGTGGTCAATGAGCAGTTCTTC
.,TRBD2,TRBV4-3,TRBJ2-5,CASSPPAGLAEETQYF,TGCGCCAGCAGCCCCCCCGCGGGGCTAGCGGAAGAGACCCAGTACTTC
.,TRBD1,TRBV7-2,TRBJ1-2,CASSTWTGDTYGYTF,TGTGCCAGCAGCACATGGACAGGGGACACGTATGGCTACACCTTC
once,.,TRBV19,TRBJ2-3,CASSIRTGASTDTQYF,TGTGCCAGTAGTATAAGGACTGGAGCTAGCACAGATACGCAGTATTTT